What follows describes a single T cell receptor beta chain. What this receptor recognizes is not known. The input lacks base qualities; no much larger clone sits a single base away. The sample belongs to a study of OX40 agonist ivuxolimab in advanced cancers. A note on the overall study: Ivuxolimab was an agonistic, fully human IgG2 monoclonal antibody directed against OX40 (CD134), a costimulatory receptor. Intravenous ivuxolimab was administered to patients every 2 weeks at six dose levels: 0.01, 0.1, 0.3, 1.5, 3 and 10 mg/kg. Among the 52 dose-escalation patients, about 19 had hepatocellular carcinoma, roughly 15 melanoma, 9 renal cell carcinoma and 9 head and neck cancer. A male proportion of 75% to 85% and a mean age of around 60 years, ranging from roughly 23 to 79, were recorded for the dose-escalation cohort. Patients were allowed to have had prior anti-PD-1, anti-PD-L1 or anti-CTLA-4 therapy, and about 40% of the dose-escalation patients had been treated with checkpoint inhibitors. Three dose-escalation patients achieved partial responses, one with hepatocellular carcinoma and two with cutaneous melanoma. Peripheral TCRbeta sequencing was intended to test whether TCR sequence diversity was altered and clonal T-cell expansion was caused by ivuxolimab. The paper covers the monotherapy dose-escalation part of the phase I ivuxolimab trial, which included N ≈ 54 patients.

The junction shows trimming of 5 bases on V and 3 bases on J, plus 8 bases between the germline ends. CDR1 and CDR2, looked up from the germline V gene (reference sequence), are MNHNY and SVGAGI. Counted from cysteine to phenylalanine, this CDR3 has 13 amino acids. CDR3 DNA only is kept here, 39 bases in frame from base 1. Genomic DNA was extracted from sorted cells for sequencing of the TCRbeta CDR3 region. TCRbeta CDR3 regions were sequenced using the immunoSEQ Assay. TCRdb re-hosts the immuneACCESS table, in-frame sequences only. Its copies lack some clones; in the studies checked, an unresolved V gene accounts for under half of them, and the cause for the rest is not known. The sample includes about 110,000 clones, with 89% observed a single time. The biggest ten clones account for 0.27% of the sample. The paper's findings and limits, for the study overall: After ivuxolimab, expanded clones were on average more numerous among CD8+ T cells than among CD4+ T cells. Partial responders in the 0.1-3.0 mg/kg groups had among the lowest normalized peripheral clonal expansion, especially among CD8+ T cells. At doses of 0.1 to 3.0 mg/kg, clonal expansion of both CD4+ and CD8+ T cells in blood was seen between baseline and week 6. Low levels of normalized T-cell clonal expansion were also shown by some nonresponding patients. Antigen specificity was not determined for the clonally expanded peripheral T cells.

The trial excluded patients who had a history of autoimmune disease or who were on systemic immunosuppression. In every dose cohort, peripheral blood was drawn for TCR sequencing at baseline, cycle 4 day 1, and cycle 7 day 1. The samples were drawn from a first-in-human, open-label, multicenter phase I dose-escalation trial of ivuxolimab. Adults with locally advanced or metastatic melanoma, renal cell carcinoma, hepatocellular carcinoma or head and neck squamous cell carcinoma were enrolled in the trial. Before TCR sequencing, CD4+ and CD8+ T cells were separately sorted from peripheral blood. The source of this sequence is an adult with an advanced solid tumor such as melanoma, head and neck, liver or kidney cancer. The source was CD4+ or CD8+ T cells sorted from blood, collected in a trial of the OX40 agonist ivuxolimab. The chain joins TRBV6-6 to TRBJ1-5; confidence is insufficient to name the D gene. Read as DNA, the sequence is TGTGCCAGCAGTGCGGGCCACAATCAGCCCCAGCATTTT. This codes for CASSAGHNQPQHF.